This T cell receptor beta chain is from a study of human T cells and chemical hapten exposure. Study-level findings and limits: The number of TCRs over 1 in 1000 frequency stayed unchanged after DPC.

The time point: patch test 1, 2 weeks after DPC sensitization. Stated treatment: therapeutic diphenylcyclopropenone sensitization with weekly scalp DPC. Donation of samples came from alopecia patients who were 18 to 70 years old and suitable for DPC. This clonotype was detected only a few times. The antigen is undetermined. The V and J ends lost 6 bases and 6 bases, in that order; junction bases with no gene match: 8. The CDR3 is 16 residues long. The V gene's germline CDR1 is MNHNS and CDR2 SASEGT. From the RACE reads, TCRdb called clonotypes with MiXCR, one entry per CDR3 protein. The sample shows some 77,000 distinct CDR3 sequences, approximately 10% of them seen only once.

The source material was whole blood, sampled in connection with sensitization to the hapten diphenylcyclopropenone (DPC). The rearrangement links TRBV6-1 to TRBJ2-1; 13 bases align to TRBD2. The sequence derives from a woman in her forties or fifties with alopecia areata. Some clones in this sample may be carry-over from other donors' samples. In DNA, the CDR3 is TGTGCCAGCAGCAGGACTAGCGGGAGATTCGTCAATGAGCAGTTCTTC. Protein product: CASSRTSGRFVNEQFF.